These T cell receptor beta chains were read from a single sample in a study of blood T cells in healthy people across ages. From the 5' RACE reads, TCRdb called clonotypes with MiXCR, one entry per CDR3 protein. The sample contains some 690,000 distinct CDR3 sequences, about a fifth of which appear only once. Input material: blood. The receptors were gathered from a man between 70 and 80 years old in good health. The CDR3 runs from the conserved cysteine through the conserved F or W. D genes are given only for firm matches. For some rows the clone size is stated as once, few or many, or as a class when expanded; others skip it.

cdr3_nt: TGTGCCAGCAGTACCGAGACAGGTACGCAGTATTTT
cdr3_aa: CASSTETGTQYF
clone_size: few
v_call: TRBV11-2
j_call: TRBJ2-3
d_call: NA

cdr3_nt: TGTGCCAGCAGTACTGACAGTGCCCTCGGCTACACCTTC
cdr3_aa: CASSTDSALGYTF
clone_size: few
v_call: TRBV6-6
j_call: TRBJ1-2
d_call: NA

cdr3_nt: TGCAGTGCTAGGCCAGGGGAAAGCGGGCAGTTCTTC
cdr3_aa: CSARPGESGQFF
clone_size: NA
v_call: TRBV20-1
j_call: TRBJ2-1
d_call: NA

cdr3_nt: TGTGCCAGCAGCTCCTGGGACTATCGAGATACGCAGTATTTT
cdr3_aa: CASSSWDYRDTQYF
clone_size: few
v_call: TRBV7-9
j_call: TRBJ2-3
d_call: TRBD2

cdr3_nt: TGTGCCAGCAGCCCTACTACTATCAAAACCCCTGAGCAGTTCTTC
cdr3_aa: CASSPTTIKTPEQFF
clone_size: few
v_call: TRBV7-9
j_call: TRBJ2-1
d_call: NA

cdr3_nt: TGTGCCAGCAGTCACGGAGGGACGGTCGCTGAAGGCTACACCTTC
cdr3_aa: CASSHGGTVAEGYTF
clone_size: NA
v_call: TRBV12-3/TRBV12-4
j_call: TRBJ1-2
d_call: NA

cdr3_nt: TGCAGCGTACGGGACTACACTCATTCAAGCTCGAGTACTGAAGCTTTCTTT
cdr3_aa: CSVRDYTHSSSSTEAFF
clone_size: once
v_call: TRBV29-1
j_call: TRBJ1-1
d_call: NA

cdr3_nt: TGTGCCATCAGTGAAGGGACTAGCGGCTACAATGAGCAGTTCTTC
cdr3_aa: CAISEGTSGYNEQFF
clone_size: NA
v_call: TRBV10-3
j_call: TRBJ2-1
d_call: TRBD2

cdr3_nt: TGTGCCAGCAGTTACGTCTCGGGAAGCTACGAGCAGTACTTC
cdr3_aa: CASSYVSGSYEQYF
clone_size: few
v_call: TRBV6-2/TRBV6-3
j_call: TRBJ2-7
d_call: NA

cdr3_nt: TGTGCCAGCAGCCAAGGACGGAGTGATGAAGCTTTCTTT
cdr3_aa: CASSQGRSDEAFF
clone_size: few
v_call: TRBV3-1
j_call: TRBJ1-1
d_call: NA

cdr3_nt: TGTGCCAGCATCCAAGACCAACGGGGTGGCTACACCTTC
cdr3_aa: CASIQDQRGGYTF
clone_size: many
v_call: TRBV7-2
j_call: TRBJ1-2
d_call: NA

cdr3_nt: TGCGCCAGCAGCTTGGCCATAATAGCCTCGAGTTACGAGCAGTACTTC
cdr3_aa: CASSLAIIASSYEQYF
clone_size: NA
v_call: TRBV5-1
j_call: TRBJ2-7
d_call: NA

cdr3_nt: TGTGCCAGCACAAGGTCTAATTCACCCCTCCACTTT
cdr3_aa: CASTRSNSPLHF
clone_size: NA
v_call: TRBV28
j_call: TRBJ1-6
d_call: NA

cdr3_nt: TGTGCCAGCACCCACAGGGGAGAAGAGACCCAGTACTTC
cdr3_aa: CASTHRGEETQYF
clone_size: few
v_call: TRBV6-1
j_call: TRBJ2-5
d_call: TRBD1